The present entry profiles one TCR beta chain with its context. Primers: 60 V beta forward and 13 J beta reverse. Some clones are missing from TCRdb's copy, which holds only in-frame ones; the method was immunoSEQ multiplex PCR. The data hold approximately 36,000 clones, with approximately 84% observed a single time. This entry belongs to a study of glioma-infiltrating T cells after dendritic cell vaccination. Study context: Treatment, given 2003 to 2012, was autologous tumor lysate-pulsed dendritic cell vaccination. Patients received three intradermal dendritic cell vaccine injections at biweekly intervals.

The CDR3 runs to 17 residues. The germline CDR1 and CDR2 sequences are GTSNPN and SVGIG (reference sequence). V lost 4 bases and J lost 5; bases outside the gene matches: 13. This sequence joins TRBV30 and TRBJ2-3, with 12 bases aligning to TRBD2. The sample in question was blood, obtained before dendritic cell vaccination. This receptor was obtained from a human donor with glioblastoma. CDR3 region: CAWTSGGAPTVRDTQYF. The CDR3, as DNA: TGTGCCTGGACTAGCGGGGGGGCCCCTACCGTCAGAGATACGCAGTATTTT.